The 10 T cell receptor beta chains below all came from one sample that was sequenced in a study of response to subunit inactivated influenza vaccine. TCRdb re-derived calls from the RT-PCR reads in MiXCR, one entry per CDR3 protein. The repertoire holds more than 700,000 distinct CDR3 sequences, with approximately 21% as singletons. The source was PBMCs from blood, collected about 5 days after vaccination. The receptors stem from a man aged 45 to 65 who received an inactivated influenza vaccine.

This clonotype was counted between two and nine times. The genes are TRBV10-3 and TRBJ2-2, with 8 bases aligning to TRBD1. CDR1 and CDR2 from the germline V gene are ENHRY and SYGVKD. This CDR3 region has 15 residues. V was pared by 4 bases and J by 1 base, with 2 bases of the junction left unmatched. CDR3 in DNA: TGTGCCATCAGTGTAACAGGGGGGAACACCGGGGAGCTGTTTTTT. This gives the protein CAISVTGGNTGELFF.

The chain is built from TRBV7-8 and TRBJ2-1, with 13 bases lining up with TRBD2. This CDR3 is 17 amino acids long. Germline-derived CDR1 and CDR2 are SGHVS and FQNEAQ. V gave up 5 bases and J gave up 0 bases; unmatched junction bases: 4. CDR3 sequence reads: CASSKRTSGSSYNEQFF. CDR3 coding DNA: TGTGCCAGCAGCAAAAGGACTAGCGGGAGCTCCTACAATGAGCAGTTCTTC.

V usage is TRBV6-1 and J usage is TRBJ1-2; D gene uncertain. Germline CDR1 is MNHNS and CDR2 is SASEGT. Trimming took 6 bases from V and 0 from J, leaving 11 bases between them. This CDR3 contains 14 residues. CDR3 in amino acids: CASSPMAANYGYTF. DNA for the CDR3: TGTGCCAGCAGCCCGATGGCAGCTAACTATGGCTACACCTTC.

The table lists this clonotype with a few counts. The rearrangement uses TRBV27 and TRBJ2-7; possible D gene TRBD2, 5 bases. CDR1 and CDR2 (germline): MNHEY, SMNVEV (reference sequence). CDR3 length: 12 residues. V lost 5 bases to trimming and J lost 7 bases, with 12 bases between them. Written as DNA, the CDR3 is TGTGCCAGCAGTGATTATGGGAGTGAGCAGTACTTC. Its translation: CASSDYGSEQYF.

V is TRBV3-1 and J is TRBJ2-3; unclear D gene. Per germline, CDR1 LGHDT and CDR2 YNNKEL (reference sequence). This CDR3 region has 15 residues. V was clipped by 0 bases and J by 2 bases, with 9 bases between them. In DNA, the CDR3 is TGTGCCAGCAGCCAAGACTGGACCCCCACAGATACGCAGTATTTT. Protein: CASSQDWTPTDTQYF.

V gene TRBV3-1 combines with J gene TRBJ2-7, with D perhaps given as TRBD1 or TRBD2 (6 bases each). Germline CDR1 is LGHDT and CDR2 is YNNKEL (reference sequence). The CDR3 runs 14 residues. The V end was cut by 6 bases, the J end by 5 bases, with 17 bases between. The CDR3 sequence: CASSRGPRGDEQYF. CDR3 coding DNA: TGTGCCAGCAGTCGGGGGCCCCGAGGTGACGAGCAGTACTTC.

In its sample, this clonotype was seen a few times. The CDR3 DNA is TGTGCCAGCATCAGGGTAAACACCGTCTTTCCTGAAGCTTTCTTT. Its protein product is CASIRVNTVFPEAFF. The chain recombines TRBV6-1 with TRBJ1-1; tentative D call: TRBD1 (5 bases). Between the trimmed V and J ends, which lost 7 bases and 6 bases, there was a span of 21 bases. The CDR3 loop spans 15 amino acids. CDR1 and CDR2 (germline): MNHNS, SASEGT.

This rearrangement joins TRBV5-1 to TRBJ2-3, with 8 bases aligning to TRBD2. With V trimmed by 6 bases and J by 2 bases, 8 bases remained unmatched. Germline CDR1 and CDR2: SGHRS and YFSETQ. CDR3 length equals 15 residues. CDR3 sequence: CASKKAGANTDTQYF. In DNA form, the CDR3 reads TGCGCCAGCAAAAAAGCGGGGGCCAACACAGATACGCAGTATTTT.

The chain is built from TRBV5-1 and TRBJ1-2; 9 bases line up with TRBD1. Germline CDR1 is SGHRS and CDR2 is YFSETQ. V was pared by 4 bases and J by 4 bases, with 14 bases of the junction left unmatched. This CDR3 has 17 amino acids. CDR3 sequence: CASSRGDRAIYGYGYTF. The CDR3 bases are TGCGCCAGCAGCCGCGGGGACAGGGCTATCTACGGCTATGGCTACACCTTC.

CDR3 residues: CASSLLGRGLNTEAFF. The CDR3 bases are TGTGCCAGCAGTTTACTGGGCAGGGGGCTGAACACTGAAGCTTTCTTT. The chain combines TRBV28 with TRBJ1-1; 8 nucleotides match TRBD1. V trimming: 2 bases; J trimming: 0 bases; junction bases outside the gene matches: 5. There are 16 residues in the CDR3. Germline V gene data show CDR1 as MDHEN and CDR2 as SYDVKM. Using reference TRBV28 and TRBJ1-1 for the parts outside the CDR3, the full variable domain is DVKVTQSSRYLVKRTGEKVFLECVQDMDHENMFWYRQDPGLGLRLIYFSYDVKMKEKGDIPEGYSVSREKKERFSLILESASTNQTSMYLCASSLLGRGLNTEAFFGQGTRLTVV.